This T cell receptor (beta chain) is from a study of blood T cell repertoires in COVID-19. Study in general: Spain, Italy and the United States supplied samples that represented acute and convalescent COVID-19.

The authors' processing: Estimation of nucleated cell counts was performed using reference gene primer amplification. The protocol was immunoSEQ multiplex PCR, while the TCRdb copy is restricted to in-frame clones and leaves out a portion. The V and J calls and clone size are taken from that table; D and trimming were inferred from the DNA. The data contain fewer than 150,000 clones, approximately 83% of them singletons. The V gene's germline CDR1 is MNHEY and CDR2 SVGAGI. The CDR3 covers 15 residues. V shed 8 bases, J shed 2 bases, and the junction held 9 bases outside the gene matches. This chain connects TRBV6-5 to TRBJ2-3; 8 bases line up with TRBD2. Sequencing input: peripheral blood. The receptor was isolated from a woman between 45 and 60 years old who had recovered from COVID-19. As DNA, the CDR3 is TGTGCCAGCGGGTCGGGCGGGGGGAACACAGATACGCAGTATTTT. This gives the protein CASGSGGGNTDTQYF.